The sequence of this TCR beta chain was determined in a study of T cell responses to AZD1222 COVID-19 vaccine. Study findings and constraints: Repertoire sampling occurred only after the peak T cell response. AZD1222 recipients seropositive at baseline numbered only five to seven.

The table lists this clone with a few counts. The antigen is unknown. Profiled with immunoSEQ multiplex PCR; TCRdb holds only in-frame clones, not every one. The sample shows approximately 120,000 clones, 88% of them seen only once. Trimming took 7 bases from V and 8 from J; bases not matched to a gene: 7. CDR1 is SGHAT, CDR2 FQNNGV, per germline. The CDR3 extends over 14 amino acids. This receptor was identified in an adult in good health. The V gene is TRBV11-2, the J gene TRBJ2-7, with 14 bases aligning to TRBD2. The source was peripheral blood, collected on day 0 of AZD1222 vaccination. The CDR3 sequence is CASTRGLAGAQQYF. CDR3 bases: TGTGCCAGCACCAGGGGACTAGCGGGAGCACAGCAGTACTTC.